This T cell receptor (beta chain) was identified during a study of cytomegalovirus exposure and HLA in healthy donors. Study-wide results and limits: Reportedly, cytomegalovirus status was diagnosed with high sensitivity and specificity.

Repertoires were generated with immunoSEQ multiplex PCR, while TCRdb's copy carries only in-frame clones and drops some. The sample has about 120,000 clones; 88% are singletons. The V end lost 4 bases, the J end lost 0 bases, and 10 bases lay between the germline ends. The CDR3 loop spans 15 amino acids. Germline CDR1 and CDR2: SNHLY and FYNNEI. This clone has more than one count but fewer than ten. Its antigen remains unknown. The identical CDR3 is also encoded by other nucleotide sequences in the sample. The clonotype comes from a woman aged 18-29 years in good health and CMV-seropositive. Material for sequencing was PBMCs. V and J are TRBV2 and TRBJ1-5, with a weak D call TRBD1 (5 bases). CDR3 sequence reads: CASSGQGVSNQPQHF. For the CDR3, the DNA is TGTGCCAGCAGTGGGCAGGGTGTTAGCAATCAGCCCCAGCATTTT.